The entry below describes one T cell receptor beta chain. This entry belongs to a study of blood T cell repertoires in COVID-19. The study recruited people aged 18 to 89 years across approximately 23 US areas. Each participant's cohort was designated according to participant-reported clinical history. In the authors' workflow: Amplified reference gene primers provided the basis for estimating nucleated cell counts. Profiling relied on immunoSEQ multiplex PCR, and the TCRdb table lists in-frame clones only, not all of them. V and J calls and clone size are as listed in that table; D and trimming were resolved from the DNA. The sample lists approximately 160,000 clones, approximately 84% occurring once. The V and J ends lost 6 bases and 8 bases respectively, with 13 bases between them. The CDR3 runs 12 residues. CDR1 is SNHLY, CDR2 FYNNEI, per germline.

Sequencing used PBMCs or T cells enriched from blood (not recorded which). The TCR sequence derives from a woman aged 45-59 years who had recovered from COVID-19. The chain uses TRBV2 and TRBJ1-1; D remains unclear. The chain's CDR3 is CASRPGVLEAFF. Here the CDR3 DNA reads TGTGCCAGCAGGCCCGGGGTGCTAGAAGCTTTCTTT.